This is a list of T cell receptor beta chains from one sample in a study of blood T cell repertoires in COVID-19. Produced via immunoSEQ multiplex PCR; TCRdb's table is partial and in-frame only. The top ten hold 16% of the sample, which has roughly 130,000 clones, around 77% seen once. Specimen: peripheral blood. The receptors were sampled from a man in his sixties with active or convalescent COVID-19. Both conserved end residues are part of each CDR3. A D gene is named only where the DNA matches it firmly. Only part of the rows carry a size: once, few, many, or a class if the clone is expanded.

NA,NA,TRBV7-3,TRBJ2-2,CASSLFAPPRGTGELFF,TGTGCCAGCAGCTTATTTGCACCACCCCGGGGCACCGGGGAGCTGTTTTTT
NA,NA,TRBV15,TRBJ2-7,CATRGGRSSYEQYF,TGTGCCACCAGGGGGGGGCGAAGCTCCTACGAGCAGTACTTC
NA,NA,TRBV9,TRBJ2-5,CASSAAIAGYETQYF,TGTGCCAGCAGCGCCGCAATCGCAGGATACGAGACCCAGTACTTC
NA,TRBD2,TRBV5-4,TRBJ2-3,CASSLKLAVDTQYF,TGTGCCAGCAGCTTGAAACTAGCGGTAGATACGCAGTATTTT
NA,NA,TRBV9,TRBJ2-2,CASSVAQGDTGELFF,TGTGCCAGCAGCGTAGCCCAGGGCGACACCGGGGAGCTGTTTTTT
once,TRBD1,TRBV18,TRBJ2-3,CASRQGSGTDTQYF,TGTGCCAGCCGACAGGGGTCTGGCACAGATACGCAGTATTTT
NA,NA,TRBV5-1,TRBJ2-3,CASSSGDHSTDTQYF,TGCGCCAGCAGCTCAGGGGACCATAGCACAGATACGCAGTATTTT
NA,NA,TRBV5-1,TRBJ2-1,CASTEGFNEQFF,TGCGCCAGCACTGAGGGATTCAATGAGCAGTTCTTC
NA,TRBD1,TRBV6-6,TRBJ2-1,CASKTGTVDEQFF,TGTGCCAGCAAGACCGGGACAGTCGATGAGCAGTTCTTC
NA,NA,TRBV11-2,TRBJ2-7,CASSLWGRTDEQYF,TGTGCCAGCAGCTTATGGGGAAGGACTGACGAGCAGTACTTC
NA,TRBD2,TRBV5-6,TRBJ2-2,CASSLIGRETGELFF,TGTGCCAGCAGCTTGATTGGGCGGGAGACCGGGGAGCTGTTTTTT
few,TRBD1,TRBV4-3,TRBJ1-1,CASSQDQGDREAFF,TGCGCCAGCAGCCAAGATCAAGGGGACAGGGAAGCTTTCTTT
NA,TRBD1,TRBV6-5,TRBJ2-5,CASAQRGPFQETQYF,TGTGCCAGCGCCCAGAGGGGGCCCTTCCAAGAGACCCAGTACTTC
NA,TRBD2,TRBV27,TRBJ2-1,CASSLFPGGPYNEQFF,TGTGCCAGCAGTTTATTTCCGGGAGGGCCCTACAATGAGCAGTTCTTC
NA,TRBD2,TRBV9,TRBJ2-1,CASSVATGGSYNEQFF,TGTGCCAGCAGCGTAGCTACGGGGGGCTCCTACAATGAGCAGTTCTTC
few,NA,TRBV7-8,TRBJ1-6,CASRPIQGFNSPLHF,TGTGCCAGCAGACCCATACAGGGATTTAATTCACCCCTCCACTTT
many,NA,TRBV29-1,TRBJ2-1,CSVGHRGGEQFF,TGCAGCGTTGGCCACAGGGGGGGTGAGCAGTTCTTC
NA,NA,TRBV9,TRBJ2-2,CASSPISWGQNTGELFF,TGTGCCAGCAGCCCCATTTCCTGGGGACAAAACACCGGGGAGCTGTTTTTT
NA,NA,TRBV30,TRBJ2-1,CAWMREGRNEQFF,TGTGCCTGGATGAGGGAAGGGCGCAATGAGCAGTTCTTC
NA,TRBD1,TRBV6-5,TRBJ1-4,CASSPGQSNEKLFF,TGTGCCAGCAGTCCGGGACAGTCTAATGAAAAACTGTTTTTT
NA,NA,TRBV18,TRBJ2-3,CASSPGGLPSTDTQYF,TGTGCCAGCTCTCCCGGGGGGCTCCCGAGCACAGATACGCAGTATTTT
NA,TRBD1,TRBV10-3,TRBJ1-2,CAISEPDRAYGYTF,TGTGCCATCAGTGAGCCGGACAGGGCCTATGGCTACACCTTC
NA,NA,TRBV6-1,TRBJ2-1,CASSELVFSYNEQFF,TGTGCCAGCAGTGAATTAGTTTTCTCCTACAATGAGCAGTTCTTC
NA,TRBD1,TRBV9,TRBJ2-7,CASSVDMGTGVREQYF,TGTGCCAGCAGCGTAGACATGGGGACAGGGGTCCGCGAGCAGTACTTC
few,NA,TRBV7-8,TRBJ2-7,CASSFSTGVSGEQYF,TGTGCCAGCAGCTTCTCTACGGGAGTATCGGGCGAGCAGTACTTC
NA,NA,TRBV12-3/TRBV12-4,TRBJ1-1,CASSQANTEAFF,TGTGCCAGCAGTCAGGCTAACACTGAAGCTTTCTTT
NA,NA,TRBV19,TRBJ2-7,CASSGAGRESVEQYF,TGTGCCAGTAGTGGGGCCGGAAGGGAAAGCGTCGAGCAGTACTTC
NA,TRBD2,TRBV24-1,TRBJ2-5,CATATTGPGGMETQYF,TGTGCCACCGCTACTACGGGGCCGGGAGGGATGGAGACCCAGTACTTC
NA,NA,TRBV10-3,TRBJ1-4,CAISELREKLFF,TGTGCCATCAGTGAGTTGAGGGAAAAACTGTTTTTT
NA,NA,TRBV13,TRBJ2-1,CASSSDYGRYNEQFF,TGTGCCAGCAGCTCCGACTACGGACGTTACAATGAGCAGTTCTTC
few,NA,TRBV20-1,TRBJ2-7,CSARGRYEQYF,TGCAGTGCAAGAGGGAGATACGAGCAGTACTTC
NA,TRBD2,TRBV7-9,TRBJ2-1,CASSYPKGGSSYNEQFF,TGTGCCAGCAGCTACCCAAAGGGCGGGAGCTCCTACAATGAGCAGTTCTTC
NA,NA,TRBV28,TRBJ1-2,CATRRRWGDYGYTF,TGTGCCACCCGCCGCCGGTGGGGGGACTATGGCTACACCTTC
NA,NA,TRBV7-9,TRBJ2-7,CASSLRSGSSYEQYF,TGTGCCAGCAGCTTACGGAGCGGTAGCTCCTACGAGCAGTACTTC
NA,TRBD2,TRBV19,TRBJ2-1,CASSIDRGRVAGNEQFF,TGTGCCAGTAGTATAGACCGGGGGAGGGTAGCCGGCAATGAGCAGTTCTTC
few,TRBD2,TRBV11-2,TRBJ2-1,CASSLGGGLAGAAEQFF,TGTGCCAGCAGCTTAGGTGGGGGCCTAGCGGGAGCCGCTGAGCAGTTCTTC
NA,NA,TRBV7-2,TRBJ1-1,CASSSSGMNTEAFF,TGTGCCAGCAGCTCCTCAGGGATGAACACTGAAGCTTTCTTT
NA,TRBD2,TRBV7-9,TRBJ2-1,CASSLVSGRARNEQFF,TGTGCCAGCAGCTTAGTGAGCGGGAGGGCCAGGAATGAGCAGTTCTTC
NA,NA,TRBV4-1,TRBJ2-1,CASSPFPRGHNEQFF,TGCGCCAGCAGCCCTTTTCCGCGGGGTCACAATGAGCAGTTCTTC
NA,NA,TRBV5-6,TRBJ1-1,CASSLETYGTEAFF,TGTGCCAGCAGCTTGGAAACTTATGGCACTGAAGCTTTCTTT
NA,NA,TRBV5-1,TRBJ2-2,CASSLASNTGELFF,TGCGCCAGCAGCTTGGCCTCCAACACCGGGGAGCTGTTTTTT
NA,NA,TRBV7-6,TRBJ2-7,CASSLHRDGGYEQYF,TGTGCCAGCAGCTTGCACCGGGACGGGGGCTACGAGCAGTACTTC
many,NA,TRBV5-1,TRBJ2-3,CASSLAYKGGGADTQYF,TGCGCCAGCAGCTTGGCCTATAAGGGAGGAGGAGCAGATACGCAGTATTTT
few,NA,TRBV5-4,TRBJ1-1,CASSILRNTEAFF,TGTGCCAGCAGCATCCTAAGGAACACTGAAGCTTTCTTT
NA,TRBD2,TRBV7-3,TRBJ2-1,CASSPSGVAGGEQFF,TGTGCCAGCAGCCCCAGCGGGGTAGCGGGGGGTGAGCAGTTCTTC
NA,NA,TRBV7-2,TRBJ1-1,CASSLDRNTEAFF,TGTGCCAGCAGCTTAGACAGGAACACTGAAGCTTTCTTT
few,NA,TRBV7-2,TRBJ2-7,CASSLGSTKPYEQYF,TGTGCCAGCAGCTTAGGGTCGACAAAGCCCTACGAGCAGTACTTC
few,NA,TRBV6-2/TRBV6-3,TRBJ1-1,CASSSDKTGYTEAFF,TGTGCCAGCAGTTCTGATAAGACAGGCTATACTGAAGCTTTCTTT
NA,NA,TRBV5-6,TRBJ2-2,CASSLVDSQGAGELFF,TGTGCCAGCAGCTTGGTGGATAGTCAAGGGGCCGGGGAGCTGTTTTTT
NA,NA,TRBV4-1,TRBJ1-2,CASSEGARNYGYTF,TGCGCCAGCAGCGAAGGGGCCAGGAACTATGGCTACACCTTC
NA,TRBD1,TRBV4-3,TRBJ1-4,CASSQGRTGLDEKLFF,TGCGCCAGCAGCCAGGGAAGGACAGGGCTGGATGAAAAACTGTTTTTT
medium-sized,TRBD2,TRBV5-4,TRBJ2-1,CASSGSGSIYNEQFF,TGTGCCAGCAGCGGAAGCGGGAGCATTTACAATGAGCAGTTCTTC
NA,NA,TRBV11-2,TRBJ2-5,CASSLEEGTFYQETQYF,TGTGCCAGCAGCTTAGAAGAGGGGACATTTTACCAAGAGACCCAGTACTTC
NA,TRBD2,TRBV6-2/TRBV6-3,TRBJ2-1,CASSPPPGPRLAGGSSYNEQFF,TGTGCCAGCAGCCCACCACCAGGGCCGAGACTAGCGGGAGGGAGCTCCTACAATGAGCAGTTCTTC
NA,TRBD2,TRBV19,TRBJ2-5,CASSIGGTSGSLPETQYF,TGTGCCAGTAGTATAGGAGGCACTAGCGGGAGCCTCCCGGAGACCCAGTACTTC
few,NA,TRBV19,TRBJ2-5,CASSIGVLGAQYF,TGTGCCAGTAGTATAGGGGTGTTAGGGGCCCAGTACTTC
few,NA,TRBV18,TRBJ1-1,CASSREQGGTEAFF,TGTGCCAGCTCCCGGGAACAGGGAGGGACTGAAGCTTTCTTT